These T cell receptor beta chains were read from a single sample in a study of Tregs in tolerant kidney transplant recipients. Using immunoSEQ multiplex PCR, the repertoire was profiled, and TCRdb retains in-frame clones only, with some absent. The repertoire consists of around 50,000 clones, with around 80% occurring once and the leading ten covering 4.5% to 6.5%. Sequences were obtained from CD4+ T cells from blood. These receptors all come from a human donor in good health. CDR3s include the opening cysteine and the closing phenylalanine or tryptophan. Each record gives: D gene, clone size, V gene, J gene, CDR3 DNA, CDR3 protein. A D gene is named only where the DNA matches it firmly. Size tells how often a clone was seen (once, few, many) or the class of an expanded clone, and some rows leave it out.

d_call: -
clone_size: few
v_call: TRBV5-8
j_call: TRBJ2-1
cdr3_nt: TGTGCCAGCAGCTTGGATCGGGGAACGAATGAGCAGTTCTTC
cdr3_aa: CASSLDRGTNEQFF

d_call: -
clone_size: -
v_call: TRBV9
j_call: TRBJ2-7
cdr3_nt: TGTGCCAGCAGCGTAGGACAGAGCTACGAGCAGTACTTC
cdr3_aa: CASSVGQSYEQYF

d_call: -
clone_size: -
v_call: TRBV6-5
j_call: TRBJ2-7
cdr3_nt: TGTGCCAGCAGTTACGGTCCTACCCCTATTTTCGAGCAGTACTTC
cdr3_aa: CASSYGPTPIFEQYF

d_call: -
clone_size: few
v_call: TRBV27
j_call: TRBJ1-1
cdr3_nt: TGTGCCAGCAGTCCACAGCGAATGAACACTGAAGCTTTCTTT
cdr3_aa: CASSPQRMNTEAFF

d_call: -
clone_size: many
v_call: TRBV9
j_call: TRBJ2-2
cdr3_nt: TGTGCCAGCAGCGTAGCGGGAAACACCGGGGAGCTGTTTTTT
cdr3_aa: CASSVAGNTGELFF

d_call: TRBD2
clone_size: -
v_call: TRBV4-3
j_call: TRBJ2-3
cdr3_nt: TGCGCCAGCAGCCAAGGGGGGGGGACAGATACGCAGTATTTT
cdr3_aa: CASSQGGGTDTQYF

d_call: -
clone_size: once
v_call: TRBV5-1
j_call: TRBJ1-1
cdr3_nt: TGCGCCAGCTGGGCTGGACTGCGCACTGAAGCTTTCTTT
cdr3_aa: CASWAGLRTEAFF

d_call: TRBD1
clone_size: -
v_call: TRBV4-1
j_call: TRBJ2-2
cdr3_nt: TGCGCCAGCAGCCGGGACAGGGGGATTGCCGGGGAGCTGTTTTTT
cdr3_aa: CASSRDRGIAGELFF

d_call: -
clone_size: once
v_call: TRBV5-3
j_call: TRBJ2-7
cdr3_nt: TGTGCCAGCAGCTTACGGGGGGCGGACTACGAGCAGTACTTC
cdr3_aa: CASSLRGADYEQYF

d_call: TRBD2
clone_size: -
v_call: TRBV27
j_call: TRBJ2-3
cdr3_nt: TGTGCCAGCAGTTTAAGGACCCCCGGACTAGCGGGGGGGCGTGGAGATACGCAGTATTTT
cdr3_aa: CASSLRTPGLAGGRGDTQYF

d_call: TRBD2
clone_size: -
v_call: TRBV15
j_call: TRBJ2-1
cdr3_nt: TGTGCCACCAGCAGGCCTAGCGGGCCCTACAATGAGCAGTTCTTC
cdr3_aa: CATSRPSGPYNEQFF

d_call: -
clone_size: once
v_call: TRBV2
j_call: TRBJ2-1
cdr3_nt: TGTGCCAGCAGTCCTCGGGCCCCTCGGGGCAATGAGCAGTTCTTC
cdr3_aa: CASSPRAPRGNEQFF

d_call: -
clone_size: once
v_call: TRBV29-1
j_call: TRBJ2-5
cdr3_nt: TGCAGCGTTGAAGGTCCCGGGGGAGGAAGGACCCAGTACTTC
cdr3_aa: CSVEGPGGGRTQYF

d_call: -
clone_size: -
v_call: TRBV6-1
j_call: TRBJ1-2
cdr3_nt: TGTGCCAGCAGTGAAGTGGTCTATGGCTACACCTTC
cdr3_aa: CASSEVVYGYTF

d_call: -
clone_size: -
v_call: TRBV7-3
j_call: TRBJ2-3
cdr3_nt: TGTGCCAGCAAGGTCTCAGGGAGCACAGATACGCAGTATTTT
cdr3_aa: CASKVSGSTDTQYF

d_call: TRBD2
clone_size: -
v_call: TRBV9
j_call: TRBJ2-3
cdr3_nt: TGTGCCAGCTCTCCGACTAGCGGGGGACCAGATACGCAGTATTTT
cdr3_aa: CASSPTSGGPDTQYF

d_call: -
clone_size: -
v_call: TRBV29-1
j_call: TRBJ1-1
cdr3_nt: TGCAGCGTACCGGAGATGGGGCTGAACACTGAAGCTTTCTTT
cdr3_aa: CSVPEMGLNTEAFF

d_call: TRBD1
clone_size: once
v_call: TRBV11-2
j_call: TRBJ1-1
cdr3_nt: TGTGCCAGCAGCTTGGTGGGACAGAAGGGACGCCTGAACACTGAAGCTTTCTTT
cdr3_aa: CASSLVGQKGRLNTEAFF

d_call: TRBD2
clone_size: -
v_call: TRBV6-1
j_call: TRBJ2-2
cdr3_nt: TGTGCCAGCAGTGGGACTAGCGGGGGGCCGAGGTCCGGGGAGCTGTTTTTT
cdr3_aa: CASSGTSGGPRSGELFF

d_call: -
clone_size: -
v_call: TRBV29-1
j_call: TRBJ1-1
cdr3_nt: TGCAGCGTTCATGTGGGGGGAGAAGGAACTGAAGCTTTCTTT
cdr3_aa: CSVHVGGEGTEAFF

d_call: TRBD1
clone_size: -
v_call: TRBV10-2
j_call: TRBJ2-7
cdr3_nt: TGCGCCAGCAGTGGGGCCTGGGACAGAAACTACGAGCAGTACTTC
cdr3_aa: CASSGAWDRNYEQYF

d_call: -
clone_size: -
v_call: TRBV11-3
j_call: TRBJ1-2
cdr3_nt: TGTGCCAGCAGCTTAGCGGGCACAATTTATCATGGCTACACCTTC
cdr3_aa: CASSLAGTIYHGYTF

d_call: -
clone_size: -
v_call: TRBV10-3
j_call: TRBJ2-3
cdr3_nt: TGTGCCATCAGGGGGGGACCAGATACGCAGTATTTT
cdr3_aa: CAIRGGPDTQYF

d_call: -
clone_size: -
v_call: TRBV9
j_call: TRBJ2-3
cdr3_nt: TGTGCCAGCAGCGGGACGGGGGGCACAGATACGCAGTATTTT
cdr3_aa: CASSGTGGTDTQYF

d_call: -
clone_size: -
v_call: TRBV5-1
j_call: TRBJ1-2
cdr3_nt: TGCGCCAGCAGCCCCGTGACGGGCTATGGCTACACCTTC
cdr3_aa: CASSPVTGYGYTF